This T cell receptor beta chain was sequenced for a study of identifying expanded T cells in peripheral blood. Whole-study results and caveats: Differentially abundant clones: 0.95 to 1.5 between replicates, 15 to 17 at around 14 days, approximately 18 at four. Approximately 2-week clone count variance significantly increased as total template count grew.

Sequencing used immunoSEQ multiplex PCR; TCRdb keeps in-frame clones, though not all of them. The data contain some 100,000 clones, roughly 88% of them singletons. During the collection period, no donor immune events like infections were recorded. A word on this clone: Its antigen is unknown.

The germline CDR1 and CDR2 sequences are LGHNA and YNFKEQ. V dropped 7 bases and J dropped 8; count of bases not matched to a gene: 8. The CDR3 is 14 amino acids. This rearrangement joins TRBV4-2 to TRBJ1-4, with 9 bases matching TRBD1. This TCR was recovered from a person between 18 and 69 years old in good health. The sample was blood. The CDR3 coding sequence is TGTGCCAGCACCACCGGGACAGGGAACGAAAAACTGTTTTTT. Residues: CASTTGTGNEKLFF.